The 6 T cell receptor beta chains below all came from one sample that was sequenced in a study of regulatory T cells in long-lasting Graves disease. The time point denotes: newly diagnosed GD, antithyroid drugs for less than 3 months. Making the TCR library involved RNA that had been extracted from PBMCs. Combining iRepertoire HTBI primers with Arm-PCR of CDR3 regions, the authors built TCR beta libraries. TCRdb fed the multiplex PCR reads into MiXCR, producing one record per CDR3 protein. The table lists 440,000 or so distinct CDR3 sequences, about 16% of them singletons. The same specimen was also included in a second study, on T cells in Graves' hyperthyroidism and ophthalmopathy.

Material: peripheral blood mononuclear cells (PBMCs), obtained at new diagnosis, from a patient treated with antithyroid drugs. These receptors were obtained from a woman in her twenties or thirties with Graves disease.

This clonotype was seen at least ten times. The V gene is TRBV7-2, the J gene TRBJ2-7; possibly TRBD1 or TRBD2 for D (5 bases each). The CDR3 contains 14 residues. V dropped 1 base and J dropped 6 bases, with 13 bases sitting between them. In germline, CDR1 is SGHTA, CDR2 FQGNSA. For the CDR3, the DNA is TGTGCCAGCAGCTTAGTAGGGGACCGAGGCGAGCAGTACTTC. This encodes CASSLVGDRGEQYF.

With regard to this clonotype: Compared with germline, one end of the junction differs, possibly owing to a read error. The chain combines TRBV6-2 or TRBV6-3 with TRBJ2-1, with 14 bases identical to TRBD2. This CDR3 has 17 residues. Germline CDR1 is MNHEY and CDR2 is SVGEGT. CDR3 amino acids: CASSNTGLAGVEDTQCF. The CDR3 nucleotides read TGTGCCAGCAGTAATACGGGACTAGCGGGAGTAGAAGATACGCAGTGTTTT.

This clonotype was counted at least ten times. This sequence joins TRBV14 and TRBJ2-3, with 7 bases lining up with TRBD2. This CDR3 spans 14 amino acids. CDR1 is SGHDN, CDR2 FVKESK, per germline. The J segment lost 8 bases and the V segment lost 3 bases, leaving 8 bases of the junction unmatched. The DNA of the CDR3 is TGTGCCAGCAGCCATCTCGGGGGAGGGAGTACGCAGTATTTT. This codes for CASSHLGGGSTQYF. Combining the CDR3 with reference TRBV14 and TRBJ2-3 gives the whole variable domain EAGVTQFPSHSVIEKGQTVTLRCDPISGHDNLYWYRRVMGKEIKFLLHFVKESKQDESGMPNNRFLAERTGGTYSTLKVQPAELEDSGVYFCASSHLGGGSTQYFGPGTRLTVL.

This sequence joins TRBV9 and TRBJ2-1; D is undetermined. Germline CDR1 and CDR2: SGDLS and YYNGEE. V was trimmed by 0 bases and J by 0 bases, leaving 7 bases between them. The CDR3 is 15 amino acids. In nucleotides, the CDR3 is TGTGCCAGCAGCGTAGGGGGTAACTCCTACAATGAGCAGTTCTTC. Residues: CASSVGGNSYNEQFF.

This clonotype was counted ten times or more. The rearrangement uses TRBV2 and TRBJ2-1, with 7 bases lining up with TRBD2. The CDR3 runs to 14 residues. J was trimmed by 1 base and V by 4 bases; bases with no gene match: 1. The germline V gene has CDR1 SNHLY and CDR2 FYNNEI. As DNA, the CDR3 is TGTGCCAGCAGTGGGGACTATTCCTACAATGAGCAGTTCTTC. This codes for CASSGDYSYNEQFF.

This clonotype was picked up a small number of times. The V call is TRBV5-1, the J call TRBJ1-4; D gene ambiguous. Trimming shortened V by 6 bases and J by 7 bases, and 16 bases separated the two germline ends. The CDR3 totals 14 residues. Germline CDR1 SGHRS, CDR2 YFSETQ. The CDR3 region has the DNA TGCGCCAGCAAGTTCGCCGGGCGGAGTGAAAAACTGTTTTTT. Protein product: CASKFAGRSEKLFF.